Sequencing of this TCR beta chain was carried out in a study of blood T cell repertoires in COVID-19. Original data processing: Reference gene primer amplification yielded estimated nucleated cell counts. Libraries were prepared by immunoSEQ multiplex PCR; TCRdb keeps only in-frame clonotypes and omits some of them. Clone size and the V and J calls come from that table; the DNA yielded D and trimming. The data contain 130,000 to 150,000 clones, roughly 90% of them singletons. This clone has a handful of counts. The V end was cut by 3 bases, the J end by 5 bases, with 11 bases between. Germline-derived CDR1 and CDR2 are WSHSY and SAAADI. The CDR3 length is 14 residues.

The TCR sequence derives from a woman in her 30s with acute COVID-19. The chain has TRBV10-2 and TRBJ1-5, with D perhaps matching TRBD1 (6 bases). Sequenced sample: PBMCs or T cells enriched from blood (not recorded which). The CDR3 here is CASSEQGQYQPQHF. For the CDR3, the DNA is TGCGCCAGCAGTGAACAGGGCCAGTATCAGCCCCAGCATTTT.